What follows are 8 T cell receptor beta chains derived from one specimen sequenced in a study of glioma-infiltrating T cells after dendritic cell vaccination. Stated time point: after dendritic cell vaccination, including at tumor progression/relapse. Only in-frame clones appear in the TCRdb table, and some are missing; sequencing was by immunoSEQ multiplex PCR. The sample holds about 58,000 clones, over 75% seen once. The starting material was blood, obtained after dendritic cell vaccination. These receptors originate from a human donor with glioblastoma.

This chain uses TRBV28 with TRBJ1-2; a weak D match, TRBD1 (6 bases). The CDR3 spans 17 residues. Trimming cost V 6 bases and J 2 bases, with 22 bases left between them. CDR1 and CDR2 from the germline V gene are MDHEN and SYDVKM. The CDR3 region has the DNA TGTGCCAGCAGCCCCGGTATCCCAGACAGGCAGAACTATGGCTACACCTTC. Translated, it gives CASSPGIPDRQNYGYTF.

The genes are TRBV6-1 and TRBJ2-3, with 11 bases identical to TRBD2. From germline, CDR1 is MNHNS and CDR2 SASEGT. The length of the CDR3 is 15 residues. V shed 4 bases, J shed 3 bases, and the junction held 3 bases outside the gene matches. In nucleotides, the CDR3 is TGTGCCAGCAGTGCGGTAGCGGGGGGGACAGATACGCAGTATTTT. It yields the protein CASSAVAGGTDTQYF.

The chain carries TRBV4-3 and TRBJ2-7, with D perhaps matching TRBD2 (6 bases). Germline values: CDR1 LGHNA, CDR2 YSLEER. The CDR3 sequence is 15 residues long. The V gene lost 4 bases and the J gene lost 7 bases, with 20 bases spanning the gap. CDR3 loop: CASSPRQSRGYEQYF. As DNA, the CDR3 is TGCGCCAGCAGCCCTCGACAGTCCCGGGGGTATGAGCAGTACTTC.

In this sample, this clone turned up a few times. The rearrangement joins TRBV15 to TRBJ2-5, with TRBD2 as a possible D gene (5 bases). Germline V gives CDR1 LNHNV, CDR2 YYDKDF (reference sequence). V lost 0 bases to trimming and J lost 11 bases, with 16 bases between them. This CDR3 is built from 14 residues. The CDR3 DNA sequence: TGTGCCACCAGCAGAGATCAAGTCACCGGGGAGCAGTACTTC. This codes for CATSRDQVTGEQYF.

In its sample, this clone was seen once. The chain carries TRBV11-2 and TRBJ2-3, with no clear D. The CDR3 loop spans 15 amino acids. V lost 5 bases, J lost 0 bases, and 12 bases lay in between. CDR1 SGHAT and CDR2 FQNNGV come from the germline V gene. The CDR3 reads CASSHYHLSTDTQYF. DNA of the CDR3: TGTGCCAGCAGCCACTACCACCTAAGCACAGATACGCAGTATTTT. The full variable domain, rest sourced from reference TRBV11-2 and TRBJ2-3, is EAGVAQSPRYKIIEKRQSVAFWCNPISGHATLYWYQQILGQGPKLLIQFQNNGVVDDSQLPKDRFSAERLKGVDSTLKIQPAKLEDSAVYLCASSHYHLSTDTQYFGPGTRLTVL.

A single count supports this clone. The chain links TRBV11-3 to TRBJ2-3; TRBD2 agrees at 7 bases. V was pared by 5 bases and J by 6 bases, with 5 bases of the junction left unmatched. The germline gives CDR1 SGHNT, CDR2 YENEEA. The CDR3 is made up of 13 amino acids. The CDR3 coding sequence is TGTGCCAGCAGCCAGAAACTAGCGGATACGCAGTATTTT. Amino acids: CASSQKLADTQYF.

The chain links TRBV27 to TRBJ2-5; 9 bases are a match to TRBD1. Unmatched junction bases numbered 10, after V lost 6 bases and J lost 5 bases. The CDR3 sequence is 15 residues long. Germline CDR1 MNHEY, CDR2 SMNVEV (reference sequence). DNA of the CDR3: TGTGCCAGCAGGCGGGCAGGACAGGGGACGGAGACCCAGTACTTC. As protein: CASRRAGQGTETQYF.

The rearrangement links TRBV9 to TRBJ2-5; 7 positions match TRBD1. This CDR3 comprises 15 residues. The V gene's germline CDR1 is SGDLS and CDR2 YYNGEE. V was pared by 0 bases and J by 2 bases, with 4 bases of the junction left unmatched. CDR3 loop: CASSVEGARQETQYF. CDR3 in DNA: TGTGCCAGCAGCGTAGAGGGGGCCCGGCAAGAGACCCAGTACTTC.